These 28 T cell receptor beta chains were all obtained from the same sample, sequenced in a study of CD8+ T cells in alopecia areata. Individuals with alopecia areata gave both lesional scalp punch biopsies and peripheral blood for collection. Extracted from the samples, RNA was reverse transcribed into cDNA to serve as the sequencing template. The protocol was immunoSEQ multiplex PCR, while the TCRdb copy is restricted to in-frame clones and leaves out a portion. The sample carries 5,500 to 6,000 clones, 50% to 75% recorded once. Sequencing was performed on skin. These receptors were obtained from a human donor with alopecia areata.

CDR3 region: CASSPNMNTEAFF. As DNA, the CDR3 is TGCGCCAGCAGTCCGAACATGAACACTGAAGCTTTCTTT. The V gene is TRBV10-1, the J gene TRBJ1-1; D not certain. Germline V gives CDR1 WNHNN, CDR2 SYGVQD (reference sequence). This CDR3 contains 13 residues. V was pared by 5 bases and J by 0 bases, with 7 bases between.

This clone was recorded a few times. The rearrangement uses TRBV7-2 and TRBJ1-6; D not resolved. The CDR3 has 14 residues. Germline CDR1 reads SGHTA; CDR2 reads FQGNSA. V was trimmed by 2 bases and J by 7 bases, leaving 9 bases between them. CDR3 in DNA: TGTGCCAGCAGCTTATGGAAGGGAAATTCACCCCTCCACTTT. This codes for CASSLWKGNSPLHF.

There are a few counts of this clone. Written as DNA, the CDR3 is TGTGCCACCATTAGCCTAACCCTTGCGGGGCGCGCTTTCTTT. Translated: CATISLTLAGRAFF. This chain joins TRBV19 and TRBJ1-1, with D possibly being TRBD1 (5 bases). The V end was cut by 10 bases, the J end by 11 bases, with 26 bases between. The CDR3 is 14 amino acids. CDR1 is LNHDA, CDR2 SQIVND, per germline (reference sequence).

The J gene is TRBJ2-5, the V gene TRBV27; perhaps TRBD2 as D (7 bases). Germline V gives CDR1 MNHEY, CDR2 SMNVEV (reference sequence). V dropped 5 bases and J dropped 9 bases, with 13 bases sitting between them. The CDR3 runs to 12 residues. CDR3 coding DNA: TGTGCCAGCAGTAACAGGGCGGGGGCCCAGTACTTC. Protein product: CASSNRAGAQYF.

The V call is TRBV2, the J call TRBJ2-5; D might be TRBD2 (5 bases). The CDR3 runs to 14 residues. Trimming cost V 8 bases and J 5 bases, with 18 bases left between them. Germline CDR1 and CDR2: SNHLY and FYNNEI. The CDR3 DNA reads as TGTGCCAGCCTGGAGAGGGCAGTTCGGGAGACCCAGTACTTC. The encoded protein is CASLERAVRETQYF.

The chain employs TRBV7-2 and TRBJ2-3; 10 bases align to TRBD2. Germline lookup yields CDR1 SGHTA and CDR2 FQGNSA. Trimming took 3 bases from V and 4 from J; bases not matched to a gene: 7. The CDR3 loop spans 16 amino acids. CDR3 bases: TGTGCCAGCAGCTTTCTGAGCGGGAGGGCCTCAGATACGCAGTATTTT. Its protein is CASSFLSGRASDTQYF.

This clone was seen only a few times. The chain recombines TRBV4-3 with TRBJ2-1; D not certain. The length of the CDR3 is 15 residues. The germline CDR1 and CDR2 sequences are LGHNA and YSLEER. V lost 0 bases to trimming and J lost 1 base, with 7 bases between them. CDR3 nucleotide sequence: TGCGCCAGCAGCCAAGATTGGAGATCCTACAATGAGCAGTTCTTC. Translation: CASSQDWRSYNEQFF.

This clone was observed a few times. J is TRBJ2-5 and V is TRBV10-3; a weak D match, TRBD2 (6 bases). Germline V gene lookup returns CDR1 ENHRY and CDR2 SYGVKD. The CDR3 runs 15 residues. V lost 4 bases and J lost 2, with 14 bases in between. The CDR3 coding sequence is TGTGCCATCAGTGTTTATTCGGGAGATCAAGAGACCCAGTACTTC. This translates into CAISVYSGDQETQYF.

This chain connects TRBV27 to TRBJ1-5; D not resolved. The germline CDR1 and CDR2 sequences are MNHEY and SMNVEV (reference sequence). The CDR3 is made up of 15 amino acids. The V end was cut by 6 bases, the J end by 0 bases, with 12 bases between. This chain's CDR3 is CASRQSPYSNQPQHF. The CDR3 nucleotides read TGTGCCAGCAGGCAAAGCCCTTATAGCAATCAGCCCCAGCATTTT.

The chain's CDR3 is CASSLPGRNEKLFF. The CDR3 DNA reads as TGCGCCAGCAGTTTACCCGGACGTAATGAAAAACTGTTTTTT. The V gene is TRBV10-2, the J gene TRBJ1-4; D is undetermined. Per the germline V gene, CDR1 is WSHSY and CDR2 is SAAADI. The CDR3 has 14 amino acids. V lost 5 bases, J lost 4 bases, and 11 bases lay in between.

V and J are TRBV6-1 and TRBJ1-3; no firm D call. In germline, CDR1 is MNHNS, CDR2 SASEGT. The ends were cut back, 8 bases at V and 4 bases at J, with 9 bases in the middle. The CDR3 has 12 amino acids. The CDR3 coding sequence is TGTGCCAGCCGGGAGAGAGGAAACACCATATATTTT. Translation: CASRERGNTIYF.

The J gene is TRBJ2-3, the V gene TRBV7-2, with a tentative D call TRBD1 (7 bases). Germline-derived CDR1 and CDR2 are SGHTA and FQGNSA. The CDR3 is 12 residues long. The germline V and J ends were trimmed by 6 bases and 5 bases, with 9 bases remaining between them. CDR3 protein: CASSQGGDTQYF. As DNA, the CDR3 is TGTGCCAGCAGTCAGGGGGGAGATACGCAGTATTTT.

The CDR3 nucleotides read TGTGCCAGCCAGGGGACCCCCGTCATGAACACCGGGGAGCTGTTTTTT. Protein product: CASQGTPVMNTGELFF. The gene calls are TRBV28 and TRBJ2-2, with D tentatively TRBD1 (6 bases). This CDR3 region has 16 residues. V gave up 8 bases and J gave up 1 base, with 17 bases separating them. Germline CDR1 reads MDHEN; CDR2 reads SYDVKM.

The gene calls are TRBV5-1 and TRBJ1-1; D unclear. Germline lookup yields CDR1 SGHRS and CDR2 YFSETQ. The V gene lost 1 base and the J gene lost 1 base, with 11 bases spanning the gap. The CDR3 loop spans 15 amino acids. In nucleotides, the CDR3 is TGCGCCAGCAGCTTGAGTAAGCAGAAGAACACTGAAGCTTTCTTT. It specifies CASSLSKQKNTEAFF.

The CDR3 DNA reads TGTGCCAGTAGTATTACGGGAGTGGGTTCTTCCTACAATGAGCAGTTCTTC. This translates into CASSITGVGSSYNEQFF. The chain has TRBV19 and TRBJ2-1, with D possibly TRBD2 on 6 matching bases. The CDR3 runs 17 residues. V was cut by 3 bases and J by 1 base, with 16 bases left in between. CDR1 and CDR2 (germline): LNHDA, SQIVND (reference sequence).

Points on this clone: Distinct nucleotide sequences in the sample also encode this CDR3. V and J are TRBV27 and TRBJ1-5; 7 nucleotides line up with TRBD1. The CDR3 runs 16 residues. Germline loops: CDR1 MNHEY, CDR2 SMNVEV (reference sequence). Germline trimming cut 2 bases from V and 0 bases from J; bases unmatched to any gene: 4. CDR3 in amino acids: CASSLDPGGSNQPQHF. The CDR3 region has the DNA TGTGCCAGCAGTTTAGACCCAGGGGGTAGCAATCAGCCCCAGCATTTT.

CDR3 in amino acids: CASSQQNLVGQGTTEAFF. As DNA, the CDR3 is TGCGCCAGCAGCCAACAAAATCTAGTTGGACAGGGAACCACTGAAGCTTTCTTT. V usage is TRBV4-1 and J usage is TRBJ1-1, with 8 nucleotides matching TRBD1. The germline gives CDR1 MGHRA, CDR2 YSYEKL. The CDR3 covers 18 residues. With 2 bases clipped from V and 4 bases from J, the junction kept 15 bases outside the gene matches.

This clone has more than one count but fewer than ten. The genes are TRBV7-8 and TRBJ2-7; no reliable D call. With 1 base removed from V and 3 bases from J, the gap between germline ends came to 4 bases. The CDR3 runs to 12 residues. Germline V gene data show CDR1 as SGHVS and CDR2 as FQNEAQ. CDR3 loop: CASSLEDYEQYF. CDR3 DNA: TGTGCCAGCAGCTTAGAGGACTACGAGCAGTACTTC. Filled out from reference TRBV7-8 and TRBJ2-7, the complete variable domain reads GAGVSQSPRYKVAKRGQDVALRCDPISGHVSLFWYQQALGQGPEFLTYFQNEAQLDKSGLPSDRFFAERPEGSVSTLKIQRTQQEDSAVYLCASSLEDYEQYFGPGTRLTVT.

The table lists this clone with a count of one. The chain is built from TRBV5-4 and TRBJ2-1, with D possibly being TRBD1 or TRBD2 (5 bases each). The length of the CDR3 is 12 residues. Trimming stripped 0 bases from V and 7 bases from J, with 5 bases between. CDR1 and CDR2 (germline): SGHNT, YYREEE (reference sequence). The CDR3 coding sequence is TGTGCCAGCAGCTTGGGGGGGAATGAGCAGTTCTTC. Protein: CASSLGGNEQFF.

This clone was seen only a few times. The rearrangement uses TRBV6-5 and TRBJ1-2, with 7 bases identical to TRBD1. This CDR3 spans 15 amino acids. The V segment lost 9 bases and the J segment 4 bases; nucleotides outside the gene matches: 14. Germline V CDR1 and CDR2: MNHEY, SVGAGI. The CDR3 DNA sequence: TGTGCCAGTTGGGGGGGACAGTCCCGATCCTATGGCTACACCTTC. This codes for CASWGGQSRSYGYTF.

The gene calls are TRBV7-8 and TRBJ2-5; the D is unclear. CDR1 is SGHVS and CDR2 is FQNEAQ in the germline V gene. The CDR3 consists of 12 residues. V was trimmed by 5 bases and J by 5 bases, leaving 9 bases between them. This CDR3 reads CASSPTWETQYF. The CDR3 DNA reads as TGTGCCAGCAGCCCGACGTGGGAGACCCAGTACTTC.

In this sample, this clone turned up a few times. The chain uses TRBV7-3 and TRBJ1-6; D is possibly TRBD1 (5 bases). V was pared by 5 bases and J by 8 bases, with 10 bases between. CDR3 length: 13 amino acids. Germline assignment: CDR1 SGHTA and CDR2 FQGTGA. CDR3 in DNA: TGTGCCAGCAGCCGGGACCTAGATTCACCCCTCCACTTT. Translated: CASSRDLDSPLHF.

This sequence joins TRBV7-6 and TRBJ1-5; TRBD1 aligns across 7 bases. Trimming took 6 bases from V and 5 from J; bases not matched to a gene: 7. This CDR3 is built from 14 residues. CDR1 is SGHVS and CDR2 is FNYEAQ in the germline V gene. CDR3: CASSSTGDDQPQHF. As DNA, the CDR3 is TGTGCCAGCAGTTCTACAGGGGATGATCAGCCCCAGCATTTT.

The chain recombines TRBV9 with TRBJ1-2; D is unresolved. Between the trimmed V and J ends, which lost 0 bases and 8 bases, there was a span of 5 bases. This CDR3 has 11 amino acids. Germline values: CDR1 SGDLS, CDR2 YYNGEE. The chain's CDR3 is CASSVERGYTF. Written as DNA, the CDR3 is TGTGCCAGCAGCGTAGAGCGGGGCTACACCTTC. The whole variable domain, filled in from reference TRBV9 and TRBJ1-2, reads DSGVTQTPKHLITATGQRVTLRCSPRSGDLSVYWYQQSLDQGLQFLIQYYNGEERAKGNILERFSAQQFPDLHSELNLSSLELGDSALYFCASSVERGYTFGSGTRLTVV.

This clone was seen a handful of times. This sequence joins TRBV7-9 and TRBJ2-3; TRBD2 matches 9 bases. The junction had 8 bases not matched to a gene; V was cut back by 5 bases and J by 5 bases. Looked up from germline, CDR1 is SEHNR and CDR2 is FQNEAQ (reference sequence). CDR3 length: 15 amino acids. CDR3: CASSPTGGGGDTQYF. In DNA form, the CDR3 reads TGTGCCAGCAGCCCCACTGGCGGGGGGGGAGATACGCAGTATTTT. The complete variable domain, with remaining parts taken from reference TRBV7-9 and TRBJ2-3, reads DTGVSQNPRHKITKRGQNVTFRCDPISEHNRLYWYRQTLGQGPEFLTYFQNEAQLEKSRLLSDRFSAERPKGSFSTLEIQRTEQGDSAMYLCASSPTGGGGDTQYFGPGTRLTVL.

The V gene is TRBV6-5, the J gene TRBJ1-5; perhaps TRBD1 as D (6 bases). The CDR3 sequence is 15 residues long. Looked up from germline, CDR1 is MNHEY and CDR2 is SVGAGI. Trimming cost V 1 base and J 6 bases, with 13 bases left between them. The CDR3 DNA follows: TGTGCCAGCAGTTACTACGGGGGGCGCGGTCAGCCCCAGCATTTT. Its protein is CASSYYGGRGQPQHF.

The chain carries TRBV5-6 and TRBJ2-1, with TRBD1 matching 8 bases. Germline V gene sequence: CDR1 SGHDT, CDR2 YYEEEE. V was pared by 2 bases and J by 7 bases, with 11 bases of the junction left unmatched. This CDR3 region has 16 residues. CDR3: CASSLNLGQGGNEQFF. CDR3 DNA: TGTGCCAGCAGCTTAAATTTAGGACAGGGTGGGAATGAGCAGTTCTTC. The entire variable domain, with the rest obtained from reference TRBV5-6 and TRBJ2-1, is as follows: DAGVTQSPTHLIKTRGQQVTLRCSPKSGHDTVSWYQQALGQGPQFIFQYYEEEERQRGNFPDRFSGHQFPNYSSELNVNALLLGDSALYLCASSLNLGQGGNEQFFGPGTRLTVL.

This clone turned up a few times. This rearrangement joins TRBV28 to TRBJ2-5, with D possibly matching TRBD2 (6 bases). Germline V lookup: CDR1 MDHEN, CDR2 SYDVKM. The CDR3 is 14 amino acids. V lost 2 bases, J lost 4 bases, and 11 bases lay in between. The CDR3, as DNA: TGTGCCAGCAGTTTACTCCGGGACTTAGAGACCCAGTACTTC. It is translated as CASSLLRDLETQYF.